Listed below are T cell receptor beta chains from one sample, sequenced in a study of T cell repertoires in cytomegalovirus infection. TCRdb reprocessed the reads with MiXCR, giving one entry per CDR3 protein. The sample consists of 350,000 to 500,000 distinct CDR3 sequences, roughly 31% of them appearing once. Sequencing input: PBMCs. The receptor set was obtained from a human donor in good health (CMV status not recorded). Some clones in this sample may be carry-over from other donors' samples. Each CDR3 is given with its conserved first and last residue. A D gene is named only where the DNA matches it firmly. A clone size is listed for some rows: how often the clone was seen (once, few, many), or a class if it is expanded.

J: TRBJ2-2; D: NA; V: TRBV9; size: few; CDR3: CASSVAGGSGELFF; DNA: TGTGCCAGCAGCGTAGCTGGAGGGTCCGGGGAGCTGTTTTTT
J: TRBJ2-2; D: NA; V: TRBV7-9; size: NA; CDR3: CACQWTLDGELFF; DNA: TGTGCCTGCCAATGGACCCTTGACGGGGAGCTGTTTTTT
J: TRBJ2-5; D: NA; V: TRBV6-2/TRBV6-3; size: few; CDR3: CASSYSPALQETQYF; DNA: TGTGCCAGCAGTTACTCCCCTGCCTTGCAAGAGACCCAGTACTTC
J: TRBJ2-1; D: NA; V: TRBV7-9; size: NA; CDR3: CASSSGWQVRNEHFF; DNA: TGTGCCAGCAGCTCCGGCTGGCAGGTTAGGAATGAGCATTTCTTC
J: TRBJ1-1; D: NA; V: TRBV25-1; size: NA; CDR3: CASSESKNTEAFF; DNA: TGTGCCAGCAGTGAGTCCAAGAACACTGAAGCTTTCTTT
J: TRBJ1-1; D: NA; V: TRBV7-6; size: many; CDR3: CASSPASSSEAFF; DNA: TGTGCCAGCAGCCCGGCCTCCAGTAGTGAAGCTTTCTTT
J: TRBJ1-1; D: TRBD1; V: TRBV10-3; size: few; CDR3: CAISEGRDRGLNTEAFF; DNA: TGTGCCATCAGTGAAGGGAGAGACAGGGGGCTCAACACTGAAGCTTTCTTT
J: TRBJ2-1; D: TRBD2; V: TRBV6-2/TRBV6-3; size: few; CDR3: CASRSSGGVANEQFF; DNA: TGTGCCAGCAGATCGAGCGGGGGGGTAGCCAATGAGCAGTTCTTC
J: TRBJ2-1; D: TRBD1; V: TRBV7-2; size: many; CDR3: CASSTTGEKSNEQFF; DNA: TGTGCCAGCAGCACGACAGGGGAGAAGTCCAATGAGCAGTTCTTC
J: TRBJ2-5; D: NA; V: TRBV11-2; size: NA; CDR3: CASSLVSGPLTHVRTQYF; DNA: TGTGCCAGCAGCTTAGTGAGCGGGCCCTTAACCCACGTAAGGACCCAGTACTTC
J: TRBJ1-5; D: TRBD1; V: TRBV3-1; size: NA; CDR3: CASSQGTGNNQPQHF; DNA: TGTGCCAGCAGCCAGGGGACAGGGAACAATCAGCCCCAGCATTTT
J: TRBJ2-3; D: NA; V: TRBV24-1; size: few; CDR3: CAPTKDTQYF; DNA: TGTGCCCCTACCAAGGATACGCAGTATTTT
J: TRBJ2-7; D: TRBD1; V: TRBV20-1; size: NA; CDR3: CSARKGAGSSYEQYF; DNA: TGCAGTGCTAGAAAGGGGGCAGGGAGCTCCTACGAGCAGTACTTC
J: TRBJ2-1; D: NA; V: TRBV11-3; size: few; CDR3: CASSGKGAGANNEQFF; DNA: TGTGCCAGCAGCGGTAAGGGAGCGGGCGCGAACAATGAGCAGTTCTTC
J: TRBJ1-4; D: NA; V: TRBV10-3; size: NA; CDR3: CAISERDREKLFF; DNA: TGTGCCATCAGTGAAAGGGATAGGGAAAAACTGTTTTTT
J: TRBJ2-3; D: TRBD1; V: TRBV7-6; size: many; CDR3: CASSQTGGTDTQYF; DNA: TGTGCCAGCAGCCAAACAGGGGGGACAGATACGCAGTATTTT
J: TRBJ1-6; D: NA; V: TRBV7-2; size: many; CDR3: CASSRVGQFLNSPLHF; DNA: TGTGCCAGCAGCCGAGTCGGACAGTTTTTAAATTCACCCCTCCACTTT
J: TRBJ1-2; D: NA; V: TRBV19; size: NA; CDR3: CASSIEGRLYGYTF; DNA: TGTGCCAGTAGTATAGAGGGACGGCTCTATGGCTACACCTTC
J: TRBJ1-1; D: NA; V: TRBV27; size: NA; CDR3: CARSFQGYNTEAFF; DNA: TGTGCCCGCAGTTTCCAGGGATATAACACTGAAGCTTTCTTT
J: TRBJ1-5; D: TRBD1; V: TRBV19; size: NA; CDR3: CASSTWTGNQPQHF; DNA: TGTGCCAGTTCGACATGGACAGGGAATCAGCCCCAGCATTTT
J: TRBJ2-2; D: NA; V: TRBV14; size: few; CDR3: CASSQRSTGTGELFF; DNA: TGTGCCAGCAGCCAACGCAGTACTGGCACCGGGGAGCTGTTTTTT
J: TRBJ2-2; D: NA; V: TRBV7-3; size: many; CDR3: CASSLDRPGELFF; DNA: TGTGCCAGCAGCTTAGACCGACCAGGGGAGCTGTTTTTT
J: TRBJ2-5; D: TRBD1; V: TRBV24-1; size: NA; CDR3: CATSEGQGWETQYF; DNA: TGTGCCACCAGTGAGGGACAGGGATGGGAGACCCAGTACTTC
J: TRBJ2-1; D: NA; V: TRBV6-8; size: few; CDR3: CASSYLSGTWEQFF; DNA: TGTGCCAGCAGTTACCTTAGTGGGACGTGGGAGCAGTTCTTC
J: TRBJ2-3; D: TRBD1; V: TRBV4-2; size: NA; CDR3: CASSQDTGQGLTDTQYF; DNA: TGTGCCAGCAGCCAAGACACGGGACAGGGGCTCACAGATACGCAGTATTTT
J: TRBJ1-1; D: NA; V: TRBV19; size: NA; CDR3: CASSMGLNTEASF; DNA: TGTGCCAGTAGTATGGGGTTGAACACTGAAGCTTCCTTT